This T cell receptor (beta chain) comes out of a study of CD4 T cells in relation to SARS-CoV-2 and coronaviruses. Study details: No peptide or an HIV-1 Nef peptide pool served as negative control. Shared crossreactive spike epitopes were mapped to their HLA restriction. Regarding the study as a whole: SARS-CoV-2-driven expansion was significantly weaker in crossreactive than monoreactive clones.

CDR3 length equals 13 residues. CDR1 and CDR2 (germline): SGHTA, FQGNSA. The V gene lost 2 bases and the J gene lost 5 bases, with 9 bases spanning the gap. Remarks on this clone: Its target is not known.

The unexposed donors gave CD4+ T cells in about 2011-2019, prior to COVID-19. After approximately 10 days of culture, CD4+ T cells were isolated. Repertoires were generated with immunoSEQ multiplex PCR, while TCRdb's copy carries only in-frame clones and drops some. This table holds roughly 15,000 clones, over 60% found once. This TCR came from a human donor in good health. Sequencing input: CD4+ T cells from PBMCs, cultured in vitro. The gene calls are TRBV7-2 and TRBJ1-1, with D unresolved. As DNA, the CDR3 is TGTGCCAGCAGCTTATTAAGTGAGACTGAAGCTTTCTTT. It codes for CASSLLSETEAFF.